This record concerns one TCR beta chain sequence. Its antigen is unknown. No base-level quality is on record; no much larger clone is a single base apart. The data derive from a study of sequential checkpoint blockade in melanoma (dated by TCRdb to the late 2010s). Looking at the study overall: Using 1:1 randomization, the trial assigned patients either to first-line nivolumab followed by ipilimumab (arm A) or to ipilimumab followed by nivolumab (arm B). Both trial sequences were followed by maintenance nivolumab.

The CDR3 covers 15 residues, taking in both the cysteine and the phenylalanine. The read is trimmed to its CDR3 DNA, 45 bases read in frame from base 1. Compared with germline, V lacks 2 bases and J lacks 1 base; bases without a gene match: 2. Via the germline V gene, CDR1 is MNHNS and CDR2 SASEGT. Explained via the paper, the treatment or condition label denotes: randomized to nivolumab then ipilimumab (arm A) or the reverse (arm B). None of the trial patients had been given prior DNA-damaging chemotherapy. Live CD3+CD8+ cells negative for CD19 and CD56 were sorted from thawed PBMCs on a FACS Aria II flow cytometer. CheckMate 064, a randomized, open-label phase II trial of sequential checkpoint blockade, was the source of the samples, all of which came from patients with melanoma. Peripheral blood mononuclear cells were collected by leukapheresis, purified with Ficoll-Paque, and frozen in human serum with roughly 9.9% DMSO. Purity of sorted blood CD3+CD8+ cells was verified at >98% immediately after sorting, followed by DNA extraction.

Results and caveats for the whole study, not just this receptor: The model for predicting response that combines TCR metrics with mutation burden needs to be validated in larger, independent patient cohorts.

TCRbeta CDR3 regions were immunosequenced from genomic DNA with the immunoSEQ Assay. Prior to high-throughput sequencing, genomic DNA was amplified by bias-controlled multiplex PCR. The authors' analysis ran thus. To quantify the absolute abundance of each unique TCRbeta CDR3 region, the sequences were collapsed and filtered. Clonality was defined as 1 minus Pielou's evenness and was calculated using productive rearrangements only. Clones with significantly greater frequencies in on-treatment versus baseline samples were identified using a previously published method. As stored in TCRdb, this immuneACCESS dataset retains in-frame rearrangements with V and J assigned. A fraction of the clones does not appear; measured against another copy, unresolved V genes explain less than half of the discrepancy, and the remainder lacks a known reason. For V, J and clone size, that table is used; D and trimming come from the DNA. Counted in this sample were under 9,500 clones; 57% of them appeared once. Around two fifths of the sample is taken by the ten largest.

This receptor chain uses TRBV6-1 and TRBJ2-5, and 9 junction bases match TRBD1. Sequenced here: CD8+ T cells sorted from blood (inferred from file names), sampled from a patient given nivolumab and ipilimumab in sequence. The TCR comes from a human donor with melanoma. The CDR3 region: CASSEWDRVQETQYF. Read as DNA, the sequence is TGTGCCAGCAGTGAATGGGACAGGGTCCAAGAGACCCAGTACTTC.